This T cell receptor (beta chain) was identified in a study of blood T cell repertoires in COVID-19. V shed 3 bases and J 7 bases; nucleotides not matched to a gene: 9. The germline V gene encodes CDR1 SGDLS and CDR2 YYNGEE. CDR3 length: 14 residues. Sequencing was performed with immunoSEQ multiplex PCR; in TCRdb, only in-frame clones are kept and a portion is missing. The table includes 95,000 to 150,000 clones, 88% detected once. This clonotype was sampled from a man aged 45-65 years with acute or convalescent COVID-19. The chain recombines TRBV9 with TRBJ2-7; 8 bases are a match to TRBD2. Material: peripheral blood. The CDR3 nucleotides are TGTGCCAGCAGCGCCGTTAGCGGGGCGGGGGAGCAGTACTTC. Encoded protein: CASSAVSGAGEQYF.